These T cell receptor beta chains were read from a single sample in a study of cytomegalovirus exposure and HLA in healthy donors. Libraries were prepared by immunoSEQ multiplex PCR; TCRdb keeps only in-frame clonotypes and omits some of them. The sample contains around 210,000 clones, roughly 80% of which appear only once. The sequencing input was PBMCs. These receptors originate from a woman in her 30s in good health and CMV-seronegative. CDR3s leave out the opening cysteine and the closing phenylalanine or tryptophan. Each record gives: V gene, CDR3 protein.

>TRBV30
AWTLDSLTEAF
>TRBV6-5
ASSRGVTGREQY
>TRBV6-1
ATNRAYEQY
>TRBV28
ASSFWSRDYSYEQY
>TRBV9
ASSDRDSPLH
>TRBV6-1
ASSDSSYEQY
>TRBV7-6
ASSFLSGSSYEQY
>TRBV19
ASSPLTGSGEKLF
>TRBV4-1
ASSLGTSGADTQY
>TRBV2
ASRQLYEQY
>TRBV30
AWSVLGGNRGAF
>TRBV29-1
SQLRDGGKSDYGYT
>TRBV19
ASSTSTDTQY
>TRBV9
ASSVKGVGISPLH
>TRBV6-1
ASSGTGGGNQPQH
>TRBV7-2
ASSPQTDTQY
>TRBV6-4
ASSQNMNTEAF
>TRBV4-1
ASSQEGRTEAF
>TRBV6-5
ASRETALGTEAF
>TRBV5-1
ASSFTGDSNYGYT
>TRBV5-1
ASSLVGGDQPQH
>TRBV30
AWSQDSLAWGGLF
>TRBV29-1
SVAIGQDPTDTQY
>TRBV5-1
ASSLRDSAYEQY
>TRBV10-1
ASSEGPEQY
>TRBV5-8
ASSLGLSGELF
>TRBV6-1
ASSENPGVRETQY
>TRBV10-3
AISAQGSGANVLT
>TRBV7-9
SSSLYTSTGELF
>TRBV7-2
ASSAMDRPGGEQY
>TRBV7-3
ASSLNGGTNEQF
>TRBV29-1
SGLLRGYGYT
>TRBV6-6
ASSYSIGGGEQY